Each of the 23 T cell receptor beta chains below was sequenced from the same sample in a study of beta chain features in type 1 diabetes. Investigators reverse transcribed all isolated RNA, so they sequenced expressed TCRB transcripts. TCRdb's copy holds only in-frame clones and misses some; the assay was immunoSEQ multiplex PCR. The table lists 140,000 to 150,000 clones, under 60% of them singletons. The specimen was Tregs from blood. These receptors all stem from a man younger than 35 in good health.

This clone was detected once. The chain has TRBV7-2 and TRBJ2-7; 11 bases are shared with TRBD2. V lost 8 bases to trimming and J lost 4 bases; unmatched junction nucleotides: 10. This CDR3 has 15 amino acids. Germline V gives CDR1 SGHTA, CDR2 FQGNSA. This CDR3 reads CASGILAGVYYEQYF. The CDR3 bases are TGTGCCAGCGGAATACTAGCGGGAGTGTATTACGAGCAGTACTTC.

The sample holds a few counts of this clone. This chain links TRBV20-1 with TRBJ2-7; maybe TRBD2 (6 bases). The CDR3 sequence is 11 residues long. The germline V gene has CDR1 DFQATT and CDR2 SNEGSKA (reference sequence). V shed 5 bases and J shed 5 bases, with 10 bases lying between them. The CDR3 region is CSALGLHEQYF. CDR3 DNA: TGCAGTGCTTTGGGACTGCACGAGCAGTACTTC.

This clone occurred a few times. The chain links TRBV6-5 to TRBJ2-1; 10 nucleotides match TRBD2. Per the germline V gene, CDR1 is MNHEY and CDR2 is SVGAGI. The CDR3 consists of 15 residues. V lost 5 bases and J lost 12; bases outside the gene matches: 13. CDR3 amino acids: CASSQSTSGASVQFF. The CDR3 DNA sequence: TGTGCCAGCAGTCAATCCACTAGCGGGGCCTCAGTGCAGTTCTTC.

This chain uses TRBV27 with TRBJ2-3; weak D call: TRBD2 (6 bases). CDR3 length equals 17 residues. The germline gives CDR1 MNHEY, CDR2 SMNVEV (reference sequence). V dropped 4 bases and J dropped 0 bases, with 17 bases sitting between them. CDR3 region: CASSSMPPGDSTDTQYF. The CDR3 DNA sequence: TGTGCCAGCAGTTCGATGCCACCGGGGGATAGCACAGATACGCAGTATTTT.

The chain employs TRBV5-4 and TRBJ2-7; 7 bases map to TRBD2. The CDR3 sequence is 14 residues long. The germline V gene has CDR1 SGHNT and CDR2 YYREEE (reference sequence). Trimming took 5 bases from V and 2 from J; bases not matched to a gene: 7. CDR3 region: CASSTGGTTYEQYF. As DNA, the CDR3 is TGTGCCAGCAGTACGGGGGGAACGACCTACGAGCAGTACTTC.

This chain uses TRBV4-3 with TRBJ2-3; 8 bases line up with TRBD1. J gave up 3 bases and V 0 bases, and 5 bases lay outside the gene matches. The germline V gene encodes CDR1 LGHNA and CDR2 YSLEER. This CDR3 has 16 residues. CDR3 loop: CASSQDQGATTDTQYF. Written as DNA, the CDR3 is TGCGCCAGCAGCCAAGACCAGGGGGCGACTACAGATACGCAGTATTTT.

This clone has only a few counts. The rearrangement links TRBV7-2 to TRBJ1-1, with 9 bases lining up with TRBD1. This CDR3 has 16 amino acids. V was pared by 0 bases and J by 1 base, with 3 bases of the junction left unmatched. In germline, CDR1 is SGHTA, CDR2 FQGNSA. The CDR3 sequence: CASSLAVTGGNTEAFF. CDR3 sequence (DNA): TGTGCCAGCAGCTTAGCGGTGACAGGGGGGAACACTGAAGCTTTCTTT.

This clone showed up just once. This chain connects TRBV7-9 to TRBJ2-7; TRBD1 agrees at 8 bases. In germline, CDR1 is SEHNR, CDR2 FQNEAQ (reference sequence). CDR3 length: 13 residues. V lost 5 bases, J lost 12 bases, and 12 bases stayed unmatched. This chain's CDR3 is CASSRGEWTGSYF. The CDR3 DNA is TGTGCCAGCAGCCGAGGCGAATGGACAGGGTCGTACTTC.

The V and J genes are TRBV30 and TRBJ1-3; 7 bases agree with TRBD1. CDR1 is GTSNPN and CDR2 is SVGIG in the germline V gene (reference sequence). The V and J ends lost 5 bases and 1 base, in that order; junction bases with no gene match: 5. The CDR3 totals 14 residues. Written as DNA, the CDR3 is TGTGCCTGGGCACAGGGGCCGTCTGGAAACACCATATATTTT. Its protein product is CAWAQGPSGNTIYF.

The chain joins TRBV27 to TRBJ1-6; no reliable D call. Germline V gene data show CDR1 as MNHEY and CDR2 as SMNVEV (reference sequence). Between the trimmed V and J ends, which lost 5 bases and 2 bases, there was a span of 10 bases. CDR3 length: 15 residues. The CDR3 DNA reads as TGTGCCAGCAGTCTGTCTGAGACCTATAATTCACCCCTCCACTTT. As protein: CASSLSETYNSPLHF.

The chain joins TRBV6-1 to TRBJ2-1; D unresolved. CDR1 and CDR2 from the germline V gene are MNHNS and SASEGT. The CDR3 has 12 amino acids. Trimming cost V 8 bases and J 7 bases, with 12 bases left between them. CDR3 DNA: TGTGCCAGCGGAGCTTACTGGAATGAGCAGTTCTTC. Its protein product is CASGAYWNEQFF.

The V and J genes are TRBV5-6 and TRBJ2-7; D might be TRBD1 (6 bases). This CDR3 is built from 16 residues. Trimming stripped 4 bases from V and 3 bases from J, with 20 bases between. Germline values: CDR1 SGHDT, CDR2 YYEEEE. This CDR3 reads CASSGKQGGDLYEQYF. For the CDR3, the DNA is TGTGCCAGCAGCGGGAAACAGGGTGGGGACCTCTACGAGCAGTACTTC.

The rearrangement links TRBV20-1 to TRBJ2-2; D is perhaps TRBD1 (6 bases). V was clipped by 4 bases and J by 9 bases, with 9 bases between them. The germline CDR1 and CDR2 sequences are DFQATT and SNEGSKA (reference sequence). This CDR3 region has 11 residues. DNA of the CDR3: TGCAGTGCTATACAGGGAAGGGAGCTGTTTTTT. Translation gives CSAIQGRELFF.

The CDR3, as DNA: TGCAGTGCGGCTGCTTACGAGCAGTACTTC. As protein: CSAAAYEQYF. This rearrangement joins TRBV20-1 to TRBJ2-7; the D is unclear. CDR3 length equals 10 residues. V was shortened by 6 bases and J by 4 bases, with 7 bases between the two germline ends. The germline gives CDR1 DFQATT, CDR2 SNEGSKA (reference sequence).

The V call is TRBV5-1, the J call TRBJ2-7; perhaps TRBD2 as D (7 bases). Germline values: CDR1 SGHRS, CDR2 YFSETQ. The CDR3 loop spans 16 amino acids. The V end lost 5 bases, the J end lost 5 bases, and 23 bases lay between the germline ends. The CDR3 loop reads CASRRGGTREFNEQYF. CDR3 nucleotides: TGCGCCAGCAGGAGAGGGGGAACGCGGGAGTTCAACGAGCAGTACTTC.

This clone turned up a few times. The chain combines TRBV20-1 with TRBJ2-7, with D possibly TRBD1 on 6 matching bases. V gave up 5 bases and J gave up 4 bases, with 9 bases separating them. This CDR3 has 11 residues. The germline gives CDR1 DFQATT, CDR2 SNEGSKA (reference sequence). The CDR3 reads CSAPRGYEQYF. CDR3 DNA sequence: TGCAGTGCTCCGAGGGGGTACGAGCAGTACTTC.

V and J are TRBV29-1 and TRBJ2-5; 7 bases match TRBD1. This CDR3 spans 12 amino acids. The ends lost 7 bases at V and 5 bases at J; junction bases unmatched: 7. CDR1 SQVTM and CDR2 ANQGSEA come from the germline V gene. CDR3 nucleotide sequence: TGCAGCGCTCGACAGGGACGCGAGACCCAGTACTTC. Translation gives CSARQGRETQYF.

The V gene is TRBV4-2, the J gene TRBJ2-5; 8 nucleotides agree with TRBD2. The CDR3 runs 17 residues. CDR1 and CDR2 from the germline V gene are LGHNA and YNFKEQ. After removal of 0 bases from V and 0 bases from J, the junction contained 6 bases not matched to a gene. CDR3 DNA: TGTGCCAGCAGCCAAGACAGGAGCGGGAGTTACCAAGAGACCCAGTACTTC. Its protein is CASSQDRSGSYQETQYF.

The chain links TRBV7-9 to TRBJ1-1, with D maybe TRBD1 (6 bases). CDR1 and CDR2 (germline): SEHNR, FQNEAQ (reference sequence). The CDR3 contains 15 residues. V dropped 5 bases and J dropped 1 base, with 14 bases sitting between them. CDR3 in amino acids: CASSPQDRRNTEAFF. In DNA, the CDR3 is TGTGCCAGCAGCCCGCAGGACAGAAGGAACACTGAAGCTTTCTTT.

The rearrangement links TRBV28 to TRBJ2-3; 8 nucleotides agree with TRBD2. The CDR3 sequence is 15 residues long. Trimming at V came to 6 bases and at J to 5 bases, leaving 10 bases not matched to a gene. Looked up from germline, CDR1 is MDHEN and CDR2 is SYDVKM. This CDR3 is CASRETGGAGDTQYF. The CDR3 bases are TGTGCCAGCAGGGAAACCGGGGGGGCTGGAGATACGCAGTATTTT.

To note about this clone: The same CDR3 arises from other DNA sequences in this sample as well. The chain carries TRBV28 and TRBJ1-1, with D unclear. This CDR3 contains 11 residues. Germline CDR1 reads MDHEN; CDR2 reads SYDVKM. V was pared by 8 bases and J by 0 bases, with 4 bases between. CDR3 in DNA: TGTGCCAGCCGAGTGAACACTGAAGCTTTCTTT. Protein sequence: CASRVNTEAFF.

CDR3 DNA: TGTGCCAGCAGCGCCTCAGGGGACGGTACGCAGTATTTT. It is translated as CASSASGDGTQYF. J is TRBJ2-3 and V is TRBV9, with a possible D match to TRBD1 (6 bases). Germline assignment: CDR1 SGDLS and CDR2 YYNGEE. The CDR3 is made up of 13 amino acids. The V gene lost 3 bases and the J gene lost 8 bases, with 13 bases spanning the gap.

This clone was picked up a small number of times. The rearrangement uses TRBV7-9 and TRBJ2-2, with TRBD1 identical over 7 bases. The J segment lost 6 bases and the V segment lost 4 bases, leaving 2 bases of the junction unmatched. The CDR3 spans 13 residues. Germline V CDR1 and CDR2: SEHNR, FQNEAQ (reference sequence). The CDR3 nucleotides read TGTGCCAGCAGCTCAGGGACAGCCGGGGAGCTGTTTTTT. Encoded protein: CASSSGTAGELFF.